Described below is a single TCR beta chain sequence and its context. Its target is unknown. Amplification used 60 Vbeta primers and 13 Jbeta primers. Profiling relied on immunoSEQ multiplex PCR, and the TCRdb table lists in-frame clones only, not all of them. The table lists around 130,000 clones, over 60% of them singletons. This sample is part of a study of cytomegalovirus exposure and HLA in healthy donors. Background on the study: Previous work identified 120 million or so unique TCR beta sequences from 150 million to 200 million T cells. The study, taken as a whole, reports: Around 160 TCR beta chains were listed as cytomegalovirus-associated.

Sequenced input: PBMCs. This TCR was sampled from a man between 18 and 35 years old in good health and CMV-seronegative.

CDR3 residues: CASGFSGGIFTGELFF. The CDR3 coding sequence is TGTGCTAGTGGTTTTAGCGGGGGGATCTTCACCGGGGAGCTGTTTTTT. The genes are TRBV12-5 and TRBJ2-2; 10 bases line up with TRBD2. V lost 3 bases to trimming and J lost 4 bases; unmatched junction nucleotides: 5. The length of the CDR3 is 16 residues. Germline loops: CDR1 LGHNT, CDR2 FRNRAP.